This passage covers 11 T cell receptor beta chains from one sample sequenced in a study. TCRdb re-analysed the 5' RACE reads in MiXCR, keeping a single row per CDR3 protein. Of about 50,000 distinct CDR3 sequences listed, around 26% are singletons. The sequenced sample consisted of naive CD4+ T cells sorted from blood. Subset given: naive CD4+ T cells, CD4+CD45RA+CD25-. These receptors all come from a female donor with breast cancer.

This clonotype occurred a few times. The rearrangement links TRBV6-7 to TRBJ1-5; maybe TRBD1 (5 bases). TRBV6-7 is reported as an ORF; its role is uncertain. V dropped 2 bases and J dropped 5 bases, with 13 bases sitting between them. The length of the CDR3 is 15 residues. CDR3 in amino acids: CASSYPVSGDQPQHF. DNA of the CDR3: TGTGCCAGCAGTTACCCGGTTTCGGGGGATCAGCCCCAGCATTTT.

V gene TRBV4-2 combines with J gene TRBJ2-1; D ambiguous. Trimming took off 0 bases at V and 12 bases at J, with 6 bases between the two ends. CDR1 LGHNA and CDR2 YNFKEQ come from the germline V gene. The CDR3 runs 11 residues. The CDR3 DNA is TGTGCCAGCAGCCAAGAAGAGCGGCAGTTCTTC. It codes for CASSQEERQFF.

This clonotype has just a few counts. DNA of the CDR3: TGCAGTGCCCCCGAGGGCGAGGGCGGAATCGGGGAGCTGTTTTTT. It codes for CSAPEGEGGIGELFF. The chain uses TRBV20-1 and TRBJ2-2, with a possible D match to TRBD2 (5 bases). There are 15 residues in the CDR3. Germline loops: CDR1 DFQATT, CDR2 SNEGSKA (reference sequence). The V end lost 6 bases, the J end lost 7 bases, and 21 bases lay between the germline ends.

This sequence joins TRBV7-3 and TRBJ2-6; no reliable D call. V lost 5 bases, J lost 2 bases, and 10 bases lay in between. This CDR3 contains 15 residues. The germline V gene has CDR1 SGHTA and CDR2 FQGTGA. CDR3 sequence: CASSATAPGANVLTF. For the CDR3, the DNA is TGTGCCAGCAGCGCTACAGCCCCTGGGGCCAACGTCCTGACTTTC.

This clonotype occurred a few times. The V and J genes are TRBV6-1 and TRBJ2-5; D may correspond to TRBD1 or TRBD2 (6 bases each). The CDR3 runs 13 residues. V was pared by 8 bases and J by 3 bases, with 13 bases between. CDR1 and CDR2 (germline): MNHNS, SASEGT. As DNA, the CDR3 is TGTGCCAGCGGGGGGAAGGGGGAAGAGACCCAGTACTTC. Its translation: CASGGKGEETQYF.

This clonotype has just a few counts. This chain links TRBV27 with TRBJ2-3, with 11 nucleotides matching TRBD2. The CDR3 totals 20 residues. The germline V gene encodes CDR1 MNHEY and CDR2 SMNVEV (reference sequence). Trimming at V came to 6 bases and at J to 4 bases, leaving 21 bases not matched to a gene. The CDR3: CASRRQLAGVGKFGPDTQYF. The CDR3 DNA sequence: TGTGCCAGCAGGAGACAACTAGCGGGAGTAGGTAAATTCGGTCCAGATACGCAGTATTTT.

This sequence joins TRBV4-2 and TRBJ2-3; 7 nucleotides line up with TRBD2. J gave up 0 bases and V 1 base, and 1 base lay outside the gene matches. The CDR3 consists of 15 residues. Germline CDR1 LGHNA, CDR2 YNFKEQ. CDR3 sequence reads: CASSQAGLSTDTQYF. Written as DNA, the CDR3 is TGTGCCAGCAGCCAAGCGGGACTAAGCACAGATACGCAGTATTTT.

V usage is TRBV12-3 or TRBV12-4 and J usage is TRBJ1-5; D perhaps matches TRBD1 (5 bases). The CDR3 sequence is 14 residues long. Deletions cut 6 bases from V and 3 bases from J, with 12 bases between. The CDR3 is CASRPQGANQPQHF. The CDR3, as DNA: TGTGCCAGCAGGCCGCAGGGAGCCAATCAGCCCCAGCATTTT.

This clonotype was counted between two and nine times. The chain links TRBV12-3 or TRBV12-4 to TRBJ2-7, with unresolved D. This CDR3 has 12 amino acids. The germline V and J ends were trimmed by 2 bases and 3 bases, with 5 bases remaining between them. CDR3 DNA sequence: TGTGCCAGCAGTTTAAGAAGCTACGAGCAGTACTTC. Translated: CASSLRSYEQYF.

The CDR3 DNA reads as TGTGCCAGCAGTTACTCGATGGTTAGGGGGACCTCCTACGAGCAGTACTTC. This sequence encodes CASSYSMVRGTSYEQYF. J is TRBJ2-7 and V is TRBV6-5; weak D call: TRBD1 (6 bases). Between the trimmed V and J ends, which lost 0 bases and 0 bases, there was a span of 15 bases. This CDR3 is 17 amino acids long. Germline lookup yields CDR1 MNHEY and CDR2 SVGAGI.

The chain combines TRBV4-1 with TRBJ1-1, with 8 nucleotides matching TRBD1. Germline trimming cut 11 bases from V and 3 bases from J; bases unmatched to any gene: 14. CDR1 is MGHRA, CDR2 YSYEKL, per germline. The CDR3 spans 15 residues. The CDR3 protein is CASNDRGGKYTEAFF. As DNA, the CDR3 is TGCGCCTCCAATGACAGGGGTGGAAAGTACACTGAAGCTTTCTTT.